This T cell receptor (beta chain) was sequenced during a study of regulatory T cells in long-lasting Graves disease. Time point of the sample: newly diagnosed GD, antithyroid drugs for less than 3 months. The TCR library used RNA extracted from PBMCs. Deletions cut 4 bases from V and 7 bases from J, with 11 bases between. CDR1 is SNHLY and CDR2 is FYNNEI in the germline V gene. CDR3 length equals 14 residues. TCR beta libraries were built with iRepertoire HTBI primers and Arm-PCR of CDR3 regions. From the multiplex PCR reads, TCRdb called clonotypes with MiXCR, one entry per CDR3 protein. Of approximately 400,000 distinct CDR3 sequences listed, 15% are singletons. This clonotype was observed many times. The same sample was also used in a study of T cells in Graves' hyperthyroidism and ophthalmopathy.

This receptor was identified in a woman in her thirties or forties with Graves disease. This rearrangement joins TRBV2 to TRBJ1-6; TRBD1 is a possible D gene (5 bases). This material consisted of peripheral blood mononuclear cells (PBMCs), taken at new diagnosis, from a patient treated with antithyroid drugs. The CDR3 bases are TGTGCCAGCAGTGGGGACGCAGACAATTCACCCCTCCACTTT. This codes for CASSGDADNSPLHF.